This T cell receptor beta chain was recorded in a study of T cell repertoires in cytomegalovirus infection. The J segment lost 9 bases and the V segment lost 7 bases, leaving 5 bases of the junction unmatched. The CDR3 is 11 residues long. CDR1 is MNHEY and CDR2 is SVGAGI in the germline V gene. A note on this clonotype: Antigen: not known.

Using its own MiXCR run on the reads, TCRdb lists one record per CDR3 protein. The sample lists some 920,000 distinct CDR3 sequences; around 29% were seen once. This chain joins TRBV6-5 and TRBJ2-5; TRBD2 agrees at 7 bases. This TCR was recovered from a human donor in good health (CMV status not recorded). Some clones in this sample may be carry-over from other donors' samples. The sequences come from cultured CD8+ T cells from PBMCs, collected from culture after CMV antigen stimulation. The CDR3 DNA sequence: TGTGCCAGCACCTCGGGGGGTCCCCAGTACTTC. This codes for CASTSGGPQYF.